Sequencing of this T cell receptor (beta chain) was carried out in a study of blood T cells in healthy people across ages. Study-level results: Per million T cells, the diversity of TCR beta decreased roughly linearly as age advanced.

CDR1 is SSHAT and CDR2 is FNYEAQ in the germline V gene (reference sequence). The CDR3 sequence is 18 residues long. About this clonotype: The target antigen is unknown. Sequence at one end of the junction differs from germline and may be a read error.

Sample-barcoded 5' priming and a J-beta primer mix drove a second PCR of about 7 to 11 cycles. Sequencing of every sample gave 2.5 million or more CDR3-containing paired-end reads. TCRdb processed the 5' RACE reads anew with MiXCR; each CDR3 protein has one entry. Among under 1 million distinct CDR3 sequences listed, 40% to 50% were seen once. The rearrangement links TRBV7-7 to TRBJ2-2, with D possibly matching TRBD1 (6 bases). The TCR sequence derives from a man aged 55 to 70 in good health. Sequenced input: blood. In DNA, the CDR3 is TGTGCTAGCAGCGGACGGTTGGGAGAACAGGGTGAAACCGGGGAGCTGTTTTTT. Encoded protein: CASSGRLGEQGETGELFF.